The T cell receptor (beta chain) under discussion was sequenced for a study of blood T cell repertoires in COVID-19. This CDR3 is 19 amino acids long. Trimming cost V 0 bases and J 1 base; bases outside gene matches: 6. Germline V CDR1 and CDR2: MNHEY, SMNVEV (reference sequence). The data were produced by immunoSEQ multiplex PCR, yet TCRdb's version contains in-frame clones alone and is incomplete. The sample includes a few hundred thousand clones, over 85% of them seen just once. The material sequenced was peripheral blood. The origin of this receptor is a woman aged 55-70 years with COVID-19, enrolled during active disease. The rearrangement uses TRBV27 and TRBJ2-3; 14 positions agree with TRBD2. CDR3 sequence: CASSLSRLAGGRGTDTQYF. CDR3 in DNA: TGTGCCAGCAGTTTATCAAGACTAGCGGGGGGGCGGGGCACAGATACGCAGTATTTT.